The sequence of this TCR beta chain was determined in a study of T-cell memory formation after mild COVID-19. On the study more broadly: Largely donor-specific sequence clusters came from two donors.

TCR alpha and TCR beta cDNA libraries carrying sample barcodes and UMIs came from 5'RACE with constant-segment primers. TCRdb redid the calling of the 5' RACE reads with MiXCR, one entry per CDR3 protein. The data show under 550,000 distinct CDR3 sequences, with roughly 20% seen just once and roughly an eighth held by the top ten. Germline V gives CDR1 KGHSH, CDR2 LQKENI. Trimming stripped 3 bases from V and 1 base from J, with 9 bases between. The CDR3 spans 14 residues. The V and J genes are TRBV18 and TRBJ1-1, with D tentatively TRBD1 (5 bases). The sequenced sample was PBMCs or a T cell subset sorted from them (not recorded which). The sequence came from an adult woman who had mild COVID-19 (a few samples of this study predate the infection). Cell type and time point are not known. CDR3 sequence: CASSPFQGNTEAFF. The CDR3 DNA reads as TGTGCCAGCTCACCGTTCCAGGGGAACACTGAAGCTTTCTTT.